The TCR beta chain described here comes from a study of cytomegalovirus exposure and HLA in healthy donors. CDR1 and CDR2 (germline): SGHRS, YFSETQ. The CDR3 has 18 amino acids. V shed 0 bases, J shed 0 bases, and the junction held 5 bases outside the gene matches. Notes on the study in general: The majority of TCR sequences were rare, yet some public TCRs appeared in many donors.

About this clone: Its antigen remains unidentified.

Data came from immunoSEQ multiplex PCR; TCRdb stores just in-frame clones and leaves some out. The sample has about 120,000 clones, about nine tenths seen once. The sequence came from a young man in good health and CMV-seronegative. The gene calls are TRBV5-1 and TRBJ2-6; 8 bases are a match to TRBD1. What was sequenced was PBMCs. Here the CDR3 DNA reads TGCGCCAGCAGCTTGGCCCCCACAGGGGGCTCTGGGGCCAACGTCCTGACTTTC. This gives the protein CASSLAPTGGSGANVLTF.